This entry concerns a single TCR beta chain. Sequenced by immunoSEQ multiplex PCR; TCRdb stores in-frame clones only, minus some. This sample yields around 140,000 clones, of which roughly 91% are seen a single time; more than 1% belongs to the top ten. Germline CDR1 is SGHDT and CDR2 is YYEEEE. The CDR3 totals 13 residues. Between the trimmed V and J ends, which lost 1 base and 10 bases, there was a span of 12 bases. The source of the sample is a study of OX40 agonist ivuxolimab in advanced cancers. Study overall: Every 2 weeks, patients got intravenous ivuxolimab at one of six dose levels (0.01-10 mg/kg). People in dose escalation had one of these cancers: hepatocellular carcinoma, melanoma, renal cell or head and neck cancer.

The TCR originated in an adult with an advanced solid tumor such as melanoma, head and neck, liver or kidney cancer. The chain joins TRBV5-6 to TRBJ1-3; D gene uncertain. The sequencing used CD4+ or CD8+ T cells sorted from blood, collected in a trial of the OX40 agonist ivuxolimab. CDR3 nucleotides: TGTGCCAGCAGCTTGATATCTGCGAGGACCATATATTTT. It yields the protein CASSLISARTIYF.